These 23 T cell receptor beta chains were all obtained from the same sample, sequenced in a study of blood T cell repertoires in COVID-19. Clones were sequenced by immunoSEQ multiplex PCR, and TCRdb holds only the in-frame ones, with some missing. The data contain roughly 160,000 clones, roughly 84% of them seen just once; the ten biggest clones take up approximately 10%. Sequencing was performed on peripheral blood. These receptor sequences come from a man in his 70s with active or convalescent COVID-19.

V is TRBV29-1 and J is TRBJ2-1; D may be TRBD1 (5 bases). CDR1 and CDR2 (germline): SQVTM, ANQGSEA. V lost 6 bases to trimming and J lost 6 bases, with 6 bases between them. The CDR3 extends over 10 amino acids. The CDR3 region has the DNA TGCAGCGTCAGGGTCAATGAGCAGTTCTTC. Its protein product is CSVRVNEQFF.

This chain connects TRBV5-8 to TRBJ1-4; D possibly corresponds to TRBD1 (5 bases). CDR1 and CDR2 from the germline V gene are SGHTS and YDEGEE. This CDR3 contains 15 residues. Deletions cut 3 bases from V and 10 bases from J, with 19 bases between. The CDR3 loop reads CASSYRQWGDVKLFF. The CDR3 coding sequence is TGTGCCAGCAGCTACCGACAGTGGGGCGACGTAAAACTGTTTTTT.

This clone was picked up one time. The genes are TRBV10-3 and TRBJ2-7; 7 bases are a match to TRBD1. CDR3 length: 15 amino acids. Trimming at V came to 0 bases and at J to 4 bases, leaving 6 bases not matched to a gene. CDR1 and CDR2 (germline): ENHRY, SYGVKD. CDR3 DNA sequence: TGTGCCATCAGTGAGTCCGGGACAGAGTCATACGAGCAGTACTTC. Its protein is CAISESGTESYEQYF.

Points on this clone: At one end the junction does not follow the germline gene, possibly because of a read error. V and J are TRBV3-1 (or the pseudogene TRBV3-2) and TRBJ1-1, with no clear D. Germline V gene data show CDR1 as LGHDT and CDR2 as YNNKEL (reference sequence). The CDR3 length is 12 residues. The DNA for the CDR3 is TGTGCCAGCAGGGCGGGGAACTCTGAAGCTTTCTTT. Its translation: CASRAGNSEAFF.

This clone was seen a few times. In DNA form, the CDR3 reads TGTGCCAGCAGCGGACCGGGACAGGGGACCGGGGAGCTGTTTTTT. It is translated as CASSGPGQGTGELFF. The gene calls are TRBV28 and TRBJ2-2; 10 bases fit TRBD1. CDR3 length equals 15 residues. V shed 6 bases, J shed 5 bases, and the junction held 6 bases outside the gene matches. From germline, CDR1 is MDHEN and CDR2 SYDVKM.

The genes are TRBV11-2 and TRBJ1-6; unclear D gene. Germline V lookup: CDR1 SGHAT, CDR2 FQNNGV. There are 13 residues in the CDR3. V dropped 5 bases and J dropped 15 bases, with 17 bases sitting between them. As DNA, the CDR3 is TGTGCCAGCAGCCGGATCGACACCTCTAACCTCCACTTT. Encoded protein: CASSRIDTSNLHF.

The chain couples TRBV30 to TRBJ2-3; D unclear. There are 16 residues in the CDR3. In germline, CDR1 is GTSNPN, CDR2 SVGIG (reference sequence). Trimming took 0 bases from V and 2 from J, leaving 15 bases between them. Here the CDR3 reads CAWSVSPLAPTDTQYF. CDR3 coding DNA: TGTGCCTGGAGTGTATCTCCCCTGGCTCCCACAGATACGCAGTATTTT.

The V and J genes are TRBV5-1 and TRBJ2-5; possible D gene TRBD2, 5 bases. With 0 bases removed from V and 5 bases from J, the gap between germline ends came to 11 bases. Germline CDR1 reads SGHRS; CDR2 reads YFSETQ. This CDR3 contains 14 residues. In DNA, the CDR3 is TGCGCCAGCAGCTTGGCCGCGGGTGCGGAGACCCAGTACTTC. Amino acids: CASSLAAGAETQYF.

V usage is TRBV6-5 and J usage is TRBJ2-7; D is possibly TRBD1 (6 bases). Germline V gene lookup returns CDR1 MNHEY and CDR2 SVGAGI. This CDR3 contains 11 residues. The ends were cut back, 6 bases at V and 13 bases at J, with 16 bases in the middle. CDR3 nucleotide sequence: TGTGCCAGCAGCGTTCCGGGACATCCATACTTC. Its translation: CASSVPGHPYF.

The chain links TRBV29-1 to TRBJ2-7; 9 positions agree with TRBD2. Germline V CDR1 and CDR2: SQVTM, ANQGSEA. With 7 bases clipped from V and 3 bases from J, the junction kept 7 bases outside the gene matches. The CDR3 consists of 13 residues. CDR3 sequence (DNA): TGCAGCGCCAAGACTAGCGGAATCTACGAGCAGTACTTC. This encodes CSAKTSGIYEQYF.

This sequence joins TRBV6-8 and TRBJ1-4; D call uncertain. The length of the CDR3 is 16 residues. The V and J ends lost 5 bases and 0 bases respectively, with 13 bases between them. The germline V gene encodes CDR1 MNHGY and CDR2 SAAAGT. The CDR3 nucleotides are TGTGCCAGCAGTCGCCCCAGACACGCAACTAATGAAAAACTGTTTTTT. Its protein is CASSRPRHATNEKLFF.

The chain joins TRBV19 to TRBJ2-5, with TRBD1 identical over 7 bases. Germline CDR1 reads LNHDA; CDR2 reads SQIVND (reference sequence). The junction had 9 bases not matched to a gene; V was cut back by 9 bases and J by 5 bases. CDR3 length: 13 amino acids. CDR3 bases: TGTGCCAGCAAATCGGGACAGCTGGAGACCCAGTACTTC. It codes for CASKSGQLETQYF. The variable domain in full, completed from reference TRBV19 and TRBJ2-5, reads DGGITQSPKYLFRKEGQNVTLSCEQNLNHDAMYWYRQDPGQGLRLIYYSQIVNDFQKGDIAEGYSVSREKKESFPLTVTSAQKNPTAFYLCASKSGQLETQYFGPGTRLLVL.

The chain couples TRBV7-3 to TRBJ2-7; tentatively, D is TRBD2 (6 bases). This CDR3 is 15 amino acids long. V was cut by 3 bases and J by 1 base, with 13 bases left in between. Germline assignment: CDR1 SGHTA and CDR2 FQGTGA. For the CDR3, the DNA is TGTGCCAGCAGCTTCAGCGGGTCCCCTTCCTACGAGCAGTACTTC. It translates to CASSFSGSPSYEQYF.

The chain has TRBV28 and TRBJ2-7, with D tentatively TRBD2 (5 bases). The CDR3 contains 12 residues. CDR1 is MDHEN and CDR2 is SYDVKM in the germline V gene. V lost 5 bases, J lost 3 bases, and 8 bases lay in between. CDR3 amino acids: CASSPRGYEQYF. The DNA of the CDR3 is TGTGCCAGCAGTCCACGGGGCTACGAGCAGTACTTC.

This clone has only a few counts. The chain carries TRBV7-8 and TRBJ2-1, with 9 bases lining up with TRBD1. J was trimmed by 6 bases and V by 5 bases; bases with no gene match: 2. This CDR3 has 13 amino acids. The germline V gene encodes CDR1 SGHVS and CDR2 FQNEAQ. The CDR3 loop reads CASSRDRVNEQFF. The CDR3 DNA follows: TGTGCCAGCAGCCGGGACAGGGTCAATGAGCAGTTCTTC.

The gene calls are TRBV27 and TRBJ1-2; D may be TRBD1 (5 bases). Germline-derived CDR1 and CDR2 are MNHEY and SMNVEV (reference sequence). V was clipped by 6 bases and J by 3 bases, with 14 bases between them. CDR3 length equals 14 residues. The CDR3 reads CASSEAGPHYGYTF. CDR3 DNA sequence: TGTGCCAGCAGCGAAGCAGGGCCGCACTATGGCTACACCTTC.

This clone was seen a few times. CDR3 in DNA: TGTGCCAGCAGCTCGGGACTAGCGTTGAGCACAGATACGCAGTATTTT. Its protein product is CASSSGLALSTDTQYF. This chain uses TRBV7-9 with TRBJ2-3, with 10 bases matching TRBD2. Trimming cost V 4 bases and J 0 bases; bases outside gene matches: 4. Germline V lookup: CDR1 SEHNR, CDR2 FQNEAQ (reference sequence). This CDR3 contains 16 residues.

V usage is TRBV9 and J usage is TRBJ2-1; 7 bases are shared with TRBD2. V gave up 4 bases and J gave up 3 bases; unmatched junction bases: 10. Germline V gene data show CDR1 as SGDLS and CDR2 as YYNGEE. There are 16 residues in the CDR3. The chain's CDR3 is CASSPLADPGYNEQFF. The CDR3 nucleotides are TGTGCCAGCAGCCCCCTAGCGGACCCTGGCTACAATGAGCAGTTCTTC.

This chain joins TRBV9 and TRBJ2-1; 7 bases line up with TRBD1. J was trimmed by 3 bases and V by 4 bases; bases with no gene match: 7. The CDR3 is 15 amino acids. Per germline, CDR1 SGDLS and CDR2 YYNGEE. The CDR3 DNA sequence: TGTGCCAGCAGCCCGGACAGGATCTTCTACAATGAGCAGTTCTTC. This translates into CASSPDRIFYNEQFF. Filled out from reference TRBV9 and TRBJ2-1, the complete variable domain reads DSGVTQTPKHLITATGQRVTLRCSPRSGDLSVYWYQQSLDQGLQFLIQYYNGEERAKGNILERFSAQQFPDLHSELNLSSLELGDSALYFCASSPDRIFYNEQFFGPGTRLTVL.

In DNA, the CDR3 is TGTGCCATCAGTGGACAAGGAGGGGCGTACAATTCACCCCTCCACTTT. This gives the protein CAISGQGGAYNSPLHF. The chain links TRBV10-3 to TRBJ1-6, with a weak D call TRBD1 (5 bases). The CDR3 sequence is 16 residues long. Per the germline V gene, CDR1 is ENHRY and CDR2 is SYGVKD. Trimming pared 4 bases from V and 7 bases from J, leaving 17 bases between.

The chain uses TRBV19 and TRBJ2-3, with TRBD2 matching over 12 bases. Germline CDR1 is LNHDA and CDR2 is SQIVND (reference sequence). V was pared by 3 bases and J by 2 bases, with 3 bases of the junction left unmatched. The CDR3 consists of 16 residues. CDR3 sequence (DNA): TGTGCCAGTAGTATGGCTAGCGGGGGGGTCACAGATACGCAGTATTTT. Translating gives CASSMASGGVTDTQYF.

The chain links TRBV5-1 to TRBJ1-1; 7 bases agree with TRBD1. Germline V gene sequence: CDR1 SGHRS, CDR2 YFSETQ. The CDR3 covers 15 residues. V lost 1 base and J lost 1; bases outside the gene matches: 4. The CDR3 nucleotides are TGCGCCAGCAGCTTGTGGGGGACAGCGAACACTGAAGCTTTCTTT. Translated, it gives CASSLWGTANTEAFF.

This chain connects TRBV19 to TRBJ2-7; 9 bases fit TRBD2. The CDR3 loop spans 16 amino acids. V was pared by 3 bases and J by 3 bases, with 9 bases of the junction left unmatched. Looked up from germline, CDR1 is LNHDA and CDR2 is SQIVND (reference sequence). CDR3 sequence (DNA): TGTGCCAGTAGTATTATGCGGGAGGGCCGGAGCTACGAGCAGTACTTC. Protein sequence: CASSIMREGRSYEQYF.